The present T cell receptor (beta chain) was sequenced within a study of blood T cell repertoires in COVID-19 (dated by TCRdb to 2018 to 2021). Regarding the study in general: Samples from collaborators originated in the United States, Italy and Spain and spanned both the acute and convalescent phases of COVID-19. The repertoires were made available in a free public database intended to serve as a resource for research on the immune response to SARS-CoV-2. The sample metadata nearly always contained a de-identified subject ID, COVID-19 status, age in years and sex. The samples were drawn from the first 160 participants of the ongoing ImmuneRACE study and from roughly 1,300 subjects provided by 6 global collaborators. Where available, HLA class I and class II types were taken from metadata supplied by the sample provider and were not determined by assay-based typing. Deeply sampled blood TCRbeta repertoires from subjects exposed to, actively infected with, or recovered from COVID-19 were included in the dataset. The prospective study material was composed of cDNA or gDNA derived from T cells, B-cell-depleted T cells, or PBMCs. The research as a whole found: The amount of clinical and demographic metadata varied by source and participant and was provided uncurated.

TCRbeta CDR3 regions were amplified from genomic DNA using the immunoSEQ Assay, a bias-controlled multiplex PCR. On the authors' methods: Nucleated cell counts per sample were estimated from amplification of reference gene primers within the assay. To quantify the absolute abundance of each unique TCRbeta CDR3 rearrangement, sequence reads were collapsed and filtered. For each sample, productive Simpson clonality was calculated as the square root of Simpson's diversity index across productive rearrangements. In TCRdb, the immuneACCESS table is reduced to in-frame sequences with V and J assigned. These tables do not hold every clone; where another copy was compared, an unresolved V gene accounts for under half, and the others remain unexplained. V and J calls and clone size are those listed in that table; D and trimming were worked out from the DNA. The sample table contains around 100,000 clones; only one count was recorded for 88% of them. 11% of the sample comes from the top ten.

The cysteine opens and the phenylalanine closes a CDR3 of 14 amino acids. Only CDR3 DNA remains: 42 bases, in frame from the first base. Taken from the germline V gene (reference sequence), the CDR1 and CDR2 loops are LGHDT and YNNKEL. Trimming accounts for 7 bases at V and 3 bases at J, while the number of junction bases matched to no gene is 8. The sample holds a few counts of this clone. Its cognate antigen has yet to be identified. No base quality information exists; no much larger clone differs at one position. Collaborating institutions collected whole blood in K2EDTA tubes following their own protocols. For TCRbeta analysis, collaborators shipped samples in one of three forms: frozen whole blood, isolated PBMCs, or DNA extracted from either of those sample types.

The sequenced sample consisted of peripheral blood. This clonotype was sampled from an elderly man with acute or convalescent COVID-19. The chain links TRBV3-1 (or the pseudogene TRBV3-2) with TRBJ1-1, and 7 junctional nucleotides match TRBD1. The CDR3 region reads CASTDRVGDTEAFF. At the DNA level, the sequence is TGTGCCAGCACCGACAGGGTCGGGGACACTGAAGCTTTCTTT.